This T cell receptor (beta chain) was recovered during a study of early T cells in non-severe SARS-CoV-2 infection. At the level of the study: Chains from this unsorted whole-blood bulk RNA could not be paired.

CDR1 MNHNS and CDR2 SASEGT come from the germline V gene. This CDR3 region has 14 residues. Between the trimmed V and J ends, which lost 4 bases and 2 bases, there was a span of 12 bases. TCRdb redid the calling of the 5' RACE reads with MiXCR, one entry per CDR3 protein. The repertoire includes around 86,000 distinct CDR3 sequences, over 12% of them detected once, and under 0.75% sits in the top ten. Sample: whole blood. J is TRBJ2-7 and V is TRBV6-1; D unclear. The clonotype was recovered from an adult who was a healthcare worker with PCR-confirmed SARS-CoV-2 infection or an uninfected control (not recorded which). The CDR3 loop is CASSAPQRTYEQYV. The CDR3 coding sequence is TGTGCCAGCAGTGCGCCACAGAGGACCTACGAGCAGTACGTC.